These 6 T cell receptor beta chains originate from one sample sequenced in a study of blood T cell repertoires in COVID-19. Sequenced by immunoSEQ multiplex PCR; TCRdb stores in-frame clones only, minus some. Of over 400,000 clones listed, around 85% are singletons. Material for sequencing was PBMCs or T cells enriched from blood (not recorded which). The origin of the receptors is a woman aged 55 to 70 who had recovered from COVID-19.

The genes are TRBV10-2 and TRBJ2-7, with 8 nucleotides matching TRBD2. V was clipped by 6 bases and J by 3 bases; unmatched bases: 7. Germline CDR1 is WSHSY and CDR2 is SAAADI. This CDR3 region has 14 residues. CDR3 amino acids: CASRAPGGGYEQYF. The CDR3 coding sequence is TGCGCCAGCAGGGCCCCGGGAGGGGGCTACGAGCAGTACTTC.

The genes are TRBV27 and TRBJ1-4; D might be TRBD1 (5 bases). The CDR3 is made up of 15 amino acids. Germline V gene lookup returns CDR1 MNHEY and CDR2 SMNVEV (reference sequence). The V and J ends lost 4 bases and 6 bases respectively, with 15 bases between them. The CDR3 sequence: CASSWGPGRDEKLFF. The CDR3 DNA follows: TGTGCCAGCAGTTGGGGACCAGGGAGGGATGAAAAACTGTTTTTT.

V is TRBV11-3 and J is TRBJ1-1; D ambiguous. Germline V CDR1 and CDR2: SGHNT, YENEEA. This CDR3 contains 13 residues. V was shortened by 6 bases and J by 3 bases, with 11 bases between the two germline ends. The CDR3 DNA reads TGTGCCAGCAGTACCCAAGGAGACACTGAAGCTTTCTTT. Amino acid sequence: CASSTQGDTEAFF.

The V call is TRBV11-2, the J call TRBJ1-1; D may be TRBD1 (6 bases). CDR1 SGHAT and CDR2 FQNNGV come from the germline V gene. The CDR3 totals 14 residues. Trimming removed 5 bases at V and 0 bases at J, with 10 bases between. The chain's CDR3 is CASSPRGLNTEAFF. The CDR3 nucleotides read TGTGCCAGCAGCCCGAGGGGGTTGAACACTGAAGCTTTCTTT.

CDR3 sequence: CASSLVAGGQNIQYF. The DNA of the CDR3 is TGTGCCAGCAGCTTAGTAGCGGGGGGCCAAAACATTCAGTACTTC. The chain has TRBV7-2 and TRBJ2-4, with 10 bases that match TRBD2. The CDR3 extends over 15 amino acids. Germline V gene data show CDR1 as SGHTA and CDR2 as FQGNSA. V lost 1 base to trimming and J lost 5 bases; unmatched junction nucleotides: 2.

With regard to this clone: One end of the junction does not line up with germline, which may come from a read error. The chain's CDR3 is CASSLNSEAFF. For the CDR3, the DNA is TGTGCCAGCAGCCTAAACAGTGAAGCTTTCTTT. This chain links TRBV11-3 with TRBJ1-1; D gene uncertain. Germline V gene sequence: CDR1 SGHNT, CDR2 YENEEA. The length of the CDR3 is 11 residues.